This entry lists 25 T cell receptor beta chains sequenced from one sample in a study of spatial heterogeneity in lung cancer. General study results and limits: Expanded intratumoral alpha and beta TCR counts tracked tumor mutation counts.

As for time point: sample taken at primary tumor resection. TCRdb used MiXCR to reprocess the 5' RACE reads, holding one entry per CDR3 protein. The top ten hold 20% to 25% of the sample, which has 15,000 to 20,000 distinct CDR3 sequences, 7.5% seen once. These TCRs are of unknown antigen specificity. The source was lung tumor tissue, collected at surgery. These receptors were taken from a male donor with early-stage non-small cell lung cancer.

The chain links TRBV6-1 to TRBJ2-1, with TRBD2 identical over 7 bases. V lost 6 bases to trimming and J lost 0 bases; unmatched junction nucleotides: 11. The CDR3 is 17 residues long. The V gene's germline CDR1 is MNHNS and CDR2 SASEGT. CDR3 protein: CASSFFGLAGSYNEQFF. The CDR3 DNA reads TGTGCCAGCAGCTTTTTTGGCTTAGCGGGCTCCTACAATGAGCAGTTCTTC.

This clonotype has a count of ten or more. J is TRBJ2-5 and V is TRBV30; possible D gene TRBD2, 7 bases. V dropped 0 bases and J dropped 5 bases, with 13 bases sitting between them. Per germline, CDR1 GTSNPN and CDR2 SVGIG (reference sequence). This CDR3 has 14 residues. The CDR3 DNA reads as TGTGCCTGGAGTGTTGTCGGGGGGCCGGAGACCCAGTACTTC. Translation: CAWSVVGGPETQYF.

The chain uses TRBV12-3 or TRBV12-4 and TRBJ2-5; 9 bases are a match to TRBD2. The CDR3 consists of 16 residues. The ends lost 3 bases at V and 1 base at J; junction bases unmatched: 6. The CDR3 loop is CASSLKRGALQETQYF. CDR3 nucleotide sequence: TGTGCCAGCAGTTTGAAGCGGGGGGCCCTCCAAGAGACCCAGTACTTC.

This clonotype was picked up many times. The chain carries TRBV7-9 and TRBJ1-5; TRBD1 aligns across 9 bases. The CDR3 spans 15 residues. With 5 bases clipped from V and 2 bases from J, the junction kept 4 bases outside the gene matches. In germline, CDR1 is SEHNR, CDR2 FQNEAQ (reference sequence). CDR3 region: CASSRDRDGNQPQHF. The CDR3 DNA reads as TGTGCCAGCAGCCGGGACAGGGATGGCAATCAGCCCCAGCATTTT.

The chain combines TRBV3-1 with TRBJ2-5; 7 nucleotides align to TRBD2. The length of the CDR3 is 15 residues. Unmatched junction bases numbered 6, after V lost 1 base and J lost 4 bases. The germline V gene has CDR1 LGHDT and CDR2 YNNKEL (reference sequence). The DNA of the CDR3 is TGTGCCAGCAGCCAAGGAGGAGCGGGGACAGAGACCCAGTACTTC. It is translated as CASSQGGAGTETQYF.

This clonotype was detected only a few times. The gene calls are TRBV19 and TRBJ2-6, with D possibly matching TRBD1 (6 bases). Trimming removed 6 bases from V and 0 bases from J, with 12 bases in between. The V gene's germline CDR1 is LNHDA and CDR2 SQIVND (reference sequence). This CDR3 is built from 16 residues. CDR3 region: CASRFRDTSGANVLTF. CDR3 bases: TGTGCCAGTAGATTCCGGGACACCTCTGGGGCCAACGTCCTGACTTTC.

Concerning this clonotype itself: Germline is not matched at one junction end, which may reflect a read error. V is TRBV5-1 and J is TRBJ1-2; TRBD1 matches at 8 bases. The CDR3 is 14 residues long. From germline, CDR1 is SGHRS and CDR2 YFSETQ. The CDR3 loop is CASSSQGEANYGYF. The DNA of the CDR3 is TGCGCCAGCAGTTCACAGGGGGAAGCTAACTATGGCTACTTC.

This clonotype was observed many times. This chain uses TRBV7-3 with TRBJ2-5; weak D call: TRBD1 (6 bases). CDR1 is SGHTA and CDR2 is FQGTGA in the germline V gene. V lost 0 bases to trimming and J lost 0 bases, with 8 bases between them. The CDR3 is made up of 15 amino acids. The DNA of the CDR3 is TGTGCCAGCAGCTTAACTGGACAGTACCAAGAGACCCAGTACTTC. This gives the protein CASSLTGQYQETQYF. The variable domain in full, completed from reference TRBV7-3 and TRBJ2-5, reads GAGVSQTPSNKVTEKGKYVELRCDPISGHTALYWYRQSLGQGPEFLIYFQGTGAADDSGLPNDRFFAVRPEGSVSTLKIQRTERGDSAVYLCASSLTGQYQETQYFGPGTRLLVL.

In its sample, this clonotype was seen many times. The chain carries TRBV7-9 and TRBJ2-7; 8 nucleotides agree with TRBD1. V was clipped by 5 bases and J by 5 bases; unmatched bases: 8. CDR3 length equals 14 residues. The germline V gene encodes CDR1 SEHNR and CDR2 FQNEAQ (reference sequence). The chain's CDR3 is CASSPGQGANEQYF. For the CDR3, the DNA is TGTGCCAGCAGCCCAGGGCAGGGGGCAAACGAGCAGTACTTC.

This clonotype was seen many times. This sequence joins TRBV12-3 or TRBV12-4 and TRBJ1-1; TRBD1 agrees at 7 bases. This CDR3 region has 12 residues. J was trimmed by 12 bases and V by 3 bases; bases with no gene match: 7. CDR3 DNA sequence: TGTGCCAGCAGTTTCGACAGGGAGAGAACTTTCTTT. This gives the protein CASSFDRERTFF.

This clonotype was seen at least ten times. CDR3 nucleotide sequence: TGTGCCATCAGCCCGGGACTCCCCTACGAGCAGTACTTC. Encoded protein: CAISPGLPYEQYF. This chain uses TRBV10-3 with TRBJ2-7; perhaps TRBD2 as D (6 bases). CDR1 is ENHRY and CDR2 is SYGVKD in the germline V gene. The CDR3 length is 13 residues. V gave up 6 bases and J gave up 2 bases, with 11 bases separating them.

This clonotype was recorded at least ten times. The rearrangement links TRBV6-5 to TRBJ1-4, with D tentatively TRBD1 (5 bases). CDR3 length equals 14 residues. V was trimmed by 2 bases and J by 6 bases, leaving 10 bases between them. CDR1 and CDR2 from the germline V gene are MNHEY and SVGAGI. The CDR3 nucleotides read TGTGCCAGCAGTTACCGGGGCTCTGATGAAAAACTGTTTTTT. Amino acids: CASSYRGSDEKLFF.

By share, this clonotype counts as medium-sized. This sequence joins TRBV20-1 and TRBJ2-3, with 9 bases lining up with TRBD2. The germline gives CDR1 DFQATT, CDR2 SNEGSKA (reference sequence). The V segment lost 2 bases and the J segment 5 bases; nucleotides outside the gene matches: 5. This CDR3 spans 14 amino acids. CDR3 amino acids: CSARRGGAGDTQYF. CDR3 DNA: TGCAGTGCTAGACGCGGGGGGGCCGGAGATACGCAGTATTTT.

There are many counts of this clonotype. The rearrangement links TRBV14 to TRBJ2-3; D not certain. Trimming stripped 0 bases from V and 1 base from J, with 14 bases between. The length of the CDR3 is 17 residues. Per the germline V gene, CDR1 is SGHDN and CDR2 is FVKESK. CDR3 nucleotide sequence: TGTGCCAGCAGCCAAGATCGCCGGGCTAGGGGCACAGATACGCAGTATTTT. Translating gives CASSQDRRARGTDTQYF. Together with reference TRBV14 and TRBJ2-3, the CDR3 gives the full variable domain: EAGVTQFPSHSVIEKGQTVTLRCDPISGHDNLYWYRRVMGKEIKFLLHFVKESKQDESGMPNNRFLAERTGGTYSTLKVQPAELEDSGVYFCASSQDRRARGTDTQYFGPGTRLTVL.

This sequence joins TRBV13 and TRBJ2-7; D not resolved. CDR1 and CDR2 (germline): PRHDT, FYEKMQ (reference sequence). The CDR3 is 15 residues long. Trimming took 0 bases from V and 0 from J, leaving 9 bases between them. This CDR3 is CASSLGQIYSYEQYF. The CDR3, as DNA: TGTGCCAGCAGCTTAGGACAGATCTACTCCTACGAGCAGTACTTC.

The gene calls are TRBV5-1 and TRBJ1-2; D may be TRBD1 (5 bases). Germline CDR1 SGHRS, CDR2 YFSETQ. V was shortened by 3 bases and J by 4 bases, with 16 bases between the two germline ends. The CDR3 loop spans 15 amino acids. CDR3 nucleotide sequence: TGCGCCAGCAGCTCGTACCAGGGAGTTGGCTATGGCTACACCTTC. Encoded protein: CASSSYQGVGYGYTF.

This clonotype showed up just a few times. V is TRBV10-3 and J is TRBJ2-7, with D hard to call. The germline V gene encodes CDR1 ENHRY and CDR2 SYGVKD. The CDR3 has 11 residues. Trimming removed 6 bases from V and 3 bases from J, with 6 bases in between. The CDR3 is CAISPSYEQYF. CDR3 coding DNA: TGTGCCATCAGCCCAAGCTACGAGCAGTACTTC.

This sequence joins TRBV27 and TRBJ2-3; the match to TRBD2 covers 9 bases. V lost 7 bases to trimming and J lost 0 bases; unmatched junction nucleotides: 20. Germline CDR1 MNHEY, CDR2 SMNVEV (reference sequence). The CDR3 is 20 residues long. CDR3 coding DNA: TGTGCCAGCACCCCCTGGGGGGGACTAGCTAGGAGATCTAGCACAGATACGCAGTATTTT. Translated, it gives CASTPWGGLARRSSTDTQYF.

This clonotype was found many times. The rearrangement uses TRBV23-1 and TRBJ1-5; D gene uncertain. TRBV23-1 belongs to the ORF category, with a function that is uncertain. This CDR3 spans 11 amino acids. Trimming removed 11 bases at V and 7 bases at J, with 12 bases between. CDR3: CAGNYTQPQHF. CDR3 DNA: TGCGCCGGAAATTATACGCAGCCCCAGCATTTT.

The sample holds many counts of this clonotype. The genes are TRBV20-1 and TRBJ1-1; D is unresolved. Germline V gene data show CDR1 as DFQATT and CDR2 as SNEGSKA (reference sequence). The CDR3 is 12 amino acids. Trimming shortened V by 3 bases and J by 8 bases, and 13 bases separated the two germline ends. This CDR3 is CSASEGVREAFF. The DNA for the CDR3 is TGCAGTGCTAGCGAAGGCGTGAGGGAAGCTTTCTTT.

This clonotype has ten or more counts. The chain uses TRBV5-1 and TRBJ2-7; 7 positions agree with TRBD1. Germline lookup yields CDR1 SGHRS and CDR2 YFSETQ. J gave up 2 bases and V 6 bases, and 8 bases lay outside the gene matches. The CDR3 sequence is 14 residues long. CDR3 sequence reads: CASTEGDSAYEQYF. The CDR3 DNA reads TGCGCCAGCACCGAAGGGGACAGTGCCTACGAGCAGTACTTC. Based on the CDR3 plus reference TRBV5-1 and TRBJ2-7, the full variable domain is KAGVTQTPRYLIKTRGQQVTLSCSPISGHRSVSWYQQTPGQGLQFLFEYFSETQRNKGNFPGRFSGRQFSNSRSEMNVSTLELGDSALYLCASTEGDSAYEQYFGPGTRLTVT.

This clonotype was observed a few times. The chain employs TRBV18 and TRBJ2-3; D gene unclear. The V and J ends lost 6 bases and 6 bases respectively, with 10 bases between them. This CDR3 comprises 12 residues. Looked up from germline, CDR1 is KGHSH and CDR2 is LQKENI. The CDR3 coding sequence is TGTGCCAGCTCTACCACAGCTGATACGCAGTATTTT. Amino acid sequence: CASSTTADTQYF.

The chain is built from TRBV15 and TRBJ2-3, with 7 nucleotides matching TRBD2. The ends lost 5 bases at V and 2 bases at J; junction bases unmatched: 4. Per germline, CDR1 LNHNV and CDR2 YYDKDF (reference sequence). CDR3 size: 14 residues. CDR3 residues: CATSDGGSTDTQYF. As DNA, the CDR3 is TGTGCCACCAGCGACGGGGGGTCCACAGATACGCAGTATTTT. Combining the CDR3 with reference TRBV15 and TRBJ2-3 gives the whole variable domain DAMVIQNPRYQVTQFGKPVTLSCSQTLNHNVMYWYQQKSSQAPKLLFHYYDKDFNNEADTPDNFQSRRPNTSFCFLDIRSPGLGDTAMYLCATSDGGSTDTQYFGPGTRLTVL.

There are many counts of this clonotype. V gene TRBV7-2 combines with J gene TRBJ2-7; 10 positions agree with TRBD1. The CDR3 contains 14 residues. V shed 6 bases, J shed 4 bases, and the junction held 6 bases outside the gene matches. Per germline, CDR1 SGHTA and CDR2 FQGNSA. The CDR3 is CASSRDRGQYEQYF. CDR3 DNA sequence: TGTGCCAGCAGTAGGGACAGGGGACAATACGAGCAGTACTTC.

This clonotype was observed many times. V gene TRBV20-1 combines with J gene TRBJ1-4; D call uncertain. Germline loops: CDR1 DFQATT, CDR2 SNEGSKA (reference sequence). The ends were cut back, 3 bases at V and 8 bases at J, with 13 bases in the middle. The length of the CDR3 is 13 residues. CDR3 nucleotide sequence: TGCAGTGCTAGTGAGTCCCTGAGGGAAAAACTGTTTTTT. Protein: CSASESLREKLFF.